The present entry profiles one TCR beta chain with its context. This receptor's antigen is unknown. No much larger clonotype is one base removed from it; base qualities were not supplied. TCRbeta CDR3 regions were amplified from genomic DNA by means of the immunoSEQ Assay, a bias-controlled multiplex PCR. In the original analysis: Within the assay, amplification of reference gene primers was used to estimate how many nucleated cells each sample contained. To quantify the absolute abundance of each unique TCRbeta CDR3 rearrangement, sequence reads were collapsed and filtered. For each sample, productive Simpson clonality was calculated as the square root of Simpson's diversity index across productive rearrangements. As stored in TCRdb, this immuneACCESS dataset retains in-frame rearrangements with V and J assigned. A fraction of the clones does not appear; measured against another copy, unresolved V genes explain less than half of the discrepancy, and the remainder lacks a known reason. V and J calls and clone size are as listed in that table; D and trimming were resolved from the DNA. For this sample there are fewer than 300,000 clones; roughly 79% appear just once. Around 2.9% of the sample is taken by the ten largest.

The collaborating institutions used their own protocols to collect whole blood in K2EDTA tubes. For TCRbeta analysis, collaborators shipped samples as frozen whole blood, isolated PBMCs, or DNA extracted from either of those sample types. The source of the sample is a study of blood T cell repertoires in COVID-19 (dated by TCRdb to the early 2020s). The study in broad terms: The collaborator samples originated in the United States, Italy and Spain and spanned the acute and convalescent phases of COVID-19. The prospective study material was composed of cDNA or gDNA derived from T cells, B-cell-depleted T cells, or PBMCs. The dataset comprised deeply sampled blood TCRbeta repertoires from subjects exposed to, actively infected with, or recovered from COVID-19. The repertoires were made available in a free public database intended to serve as a resource for research on the immune response to SARS-CoV-2. The samples were drawn from the first 160 participants of the ongoing ImmuneRACE study and from 1,254 subjects provided by 6 global collaborators. Nearly every sample came with metadata listing a de-identified subject ID, COVID-19 status, age in years and sex. Where available, HLA class I and class II types were taken from metadata supplied by the sample provider and were not determined by assay-based typing.

Study-wide findings and limitations: Clinical and demographic metadata were provided uncurated, with the amount varying by source and participant.

For CDR1 and CDR2, the germline V gene lists LGHNA and YNFKEQ. Including the terminal cysteine and phenylalanine, the CDR3 comprises 18 residues. Solely the CDR3 DNA is kept, with 54 bases framed from the first base. Trimming accounts for 4 bases at V and 0 bases at J, while the number of junction bases matched to no gene is 12. The receptor chain draws on TRBV4-2 and TRBJ2-5; 9 bases in the junction line up with TRBD2. Sequenced material: peripheral blood. The receptor was derived from a woman in her sixties with active or convalescent COVID-19. The CDR3 is CASSLGGSGGEYQETQYF. The DNA is TGTGCCAGCAGCCTCGGGGGTAGCGGGGGAGAGTACCAAGAGACCCAGTACTTC.